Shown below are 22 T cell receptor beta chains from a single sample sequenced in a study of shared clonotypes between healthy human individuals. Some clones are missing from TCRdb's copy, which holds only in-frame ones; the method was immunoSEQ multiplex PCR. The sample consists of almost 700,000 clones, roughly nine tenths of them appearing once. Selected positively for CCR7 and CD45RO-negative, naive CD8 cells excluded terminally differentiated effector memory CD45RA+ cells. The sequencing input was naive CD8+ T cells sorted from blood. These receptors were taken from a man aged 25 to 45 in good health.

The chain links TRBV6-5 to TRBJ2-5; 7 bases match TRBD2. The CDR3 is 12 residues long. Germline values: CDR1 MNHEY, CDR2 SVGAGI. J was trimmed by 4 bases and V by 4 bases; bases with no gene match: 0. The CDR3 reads CASSLAGETQYF. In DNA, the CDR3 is TGTGCCAGCAGTTTAGCGGGAGAGACCCAGTACTTC.

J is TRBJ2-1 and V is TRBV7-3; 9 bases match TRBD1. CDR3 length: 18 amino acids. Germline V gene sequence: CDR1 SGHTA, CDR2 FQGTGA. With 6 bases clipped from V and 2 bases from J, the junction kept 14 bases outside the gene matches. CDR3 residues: CASRPVRTRTGAYNEQFF. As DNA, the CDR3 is TGTGCCAGCAGACCCGTTCGCACGAGGACAGGGGCCTACAATGAGCAGTTCTTC.

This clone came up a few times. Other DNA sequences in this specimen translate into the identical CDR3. This chain's CDR3 is CASSLAGSNEQFF. CDR3 sequence (DNA): TGTGCCAGCAGCTTAGCTGGTAGCAATGAGCAGTTCTTC. The chain has TRBV7-9 and TRBJ2-1; D call uncertain. CDR1 and CDR2 (germline): SEHNR, FQNEAQ (reference sequence). This CDR3 has 13 amino acids. The ends were cut back, 0 bases at V and 6 bases at J, with 6 bases in the middle.

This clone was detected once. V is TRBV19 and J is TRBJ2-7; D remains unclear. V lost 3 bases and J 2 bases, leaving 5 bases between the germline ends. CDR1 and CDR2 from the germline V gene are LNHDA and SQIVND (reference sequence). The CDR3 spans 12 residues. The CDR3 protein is CASSIHPYEQYF. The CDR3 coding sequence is TGTGCCAGTAGTATCCACCCCTACGAGCAGTACTTC.

CDR3 coding DNA: TGTGCCAGCAGCTTAGGGGGGAAGCGAGAAAAACTGTTTTTT. Translation gives CASSLGGKREKLFF. The V gene is TRBV7-2, the J gene TRBJ1-4; D might be TRBD1 (5 bases). This CDR3 has 14 residues. Germline CDR1 reads SGHTA; CDR2 reads FQGNSA. V was clipped by 1 base and J by 8 bases, with 11 bases between them.

The CDR3 region is CASSYRLAAPNEQFF. DNA of the CDR3: TGTGCCAGCAGTTACCGTCTAGCGGCCCCCAATGAGCAGTTCTTC. V is TRBV6-5 and J is TRBJ2-1; 7 nucleotides match TRBD2. The CDR3 is 15 residues long. V was clipped by 2 bases and J by 6 bases; unmatched bases: 7. Germline CDR1 reads MNHEY; CDR2 reads SVGAGI.

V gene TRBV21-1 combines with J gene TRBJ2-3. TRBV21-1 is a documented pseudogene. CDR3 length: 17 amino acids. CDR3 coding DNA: TGTGCCAGCAGCAAAGCTGGGGCTAGCTCGGTTTGGGATACGCAGTATTTT. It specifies CASSKAGASSVWDTQYF.

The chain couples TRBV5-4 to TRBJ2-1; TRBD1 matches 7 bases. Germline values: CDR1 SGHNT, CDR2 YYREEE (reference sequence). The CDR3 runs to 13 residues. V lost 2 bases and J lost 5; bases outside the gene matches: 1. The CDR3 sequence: CASSFGTDNEQFF. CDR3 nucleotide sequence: TGTGCCAGCAGCTTTGGGACAGACAATGAGCAGTTCTTC.

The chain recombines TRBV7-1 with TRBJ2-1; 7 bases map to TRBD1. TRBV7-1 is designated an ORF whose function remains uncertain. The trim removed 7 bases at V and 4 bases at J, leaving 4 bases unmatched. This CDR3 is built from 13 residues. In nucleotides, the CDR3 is TGTGCCAGCACCGAGGGACAGTACAATGAGCAGTTCTTC. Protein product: CASTEGQYNEQFF.

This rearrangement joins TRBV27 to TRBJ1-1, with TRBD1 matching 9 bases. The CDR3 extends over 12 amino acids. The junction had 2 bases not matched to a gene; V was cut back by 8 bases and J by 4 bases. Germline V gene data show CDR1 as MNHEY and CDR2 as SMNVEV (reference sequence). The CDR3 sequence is CASLGQGTEAFF. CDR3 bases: TGTGCCAGCCTGGGACAGGGCACTGAAGCTTTCTTT.

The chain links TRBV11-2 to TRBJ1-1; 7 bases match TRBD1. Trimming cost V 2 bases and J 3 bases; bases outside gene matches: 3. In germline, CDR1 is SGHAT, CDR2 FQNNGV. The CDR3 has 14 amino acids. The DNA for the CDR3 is TGTGCCAGCAGCTTAAGACAGGGAGACACTGAAGCTTTCTTT. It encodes CASSLRQGDTEAFF.

The CDR3 region has the DNA TGTGCCAGCAGCCTGACTAGCGGGAGTGCAGATACGCAGTATTTT. This codes for CASSLTSGSADTQYF. The chain has TRBV7-2 and TRBJ2-3; 12 nucleotides line up with TRBD2. The CDR3 totals 15 residues. The V and J ends lost 5 bases and 4 bases, in that order; junction bases with no gene match: 4. Germline lookup yields CDR1 SGHTA and CDR2 FQGNSA.

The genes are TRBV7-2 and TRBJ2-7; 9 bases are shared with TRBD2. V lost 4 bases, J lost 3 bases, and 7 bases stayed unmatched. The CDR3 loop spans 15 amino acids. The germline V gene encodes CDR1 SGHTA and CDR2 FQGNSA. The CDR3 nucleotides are TGTGCCAGCAGCTCCGTTTCTAGCGGGATCTACGAGCAGTACTTC. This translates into CASSSVSSGIYEQYF.

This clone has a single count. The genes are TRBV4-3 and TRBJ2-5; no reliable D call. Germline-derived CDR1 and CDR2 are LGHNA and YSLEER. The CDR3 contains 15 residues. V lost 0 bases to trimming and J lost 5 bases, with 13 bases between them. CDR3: CASSQDQTSRETQYF. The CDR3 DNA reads TGCGCCAGCAGCCAAGATCAGACTTCTAGGGAGACCCAGTACTTC.

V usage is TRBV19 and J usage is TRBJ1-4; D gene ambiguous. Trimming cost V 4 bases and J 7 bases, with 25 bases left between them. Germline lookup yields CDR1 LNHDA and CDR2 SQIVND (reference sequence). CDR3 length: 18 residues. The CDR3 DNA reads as TGTGCCAGTAGTACCTACATGAAACAGCTCCCAATGGGTGAAAAACTGTTTTTT. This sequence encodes CASSTYMKQLPMGEKLFF.

The DNA of the CDR3 is TGTGCCAGTAGTATCGCATCAAGGCTAGCGGATGACTACAATGAGCAGTTCTTC. It encodes CASSIASRLADDYNEQFF. V gene TRBV19 combines with J gene TRBJ2-1; 7 positions agree with TRBD2. J lost 3 bases, V lost 3 bases, and 14 bases had no gene match. There are 18 residues in the CDR3. Germline V gene data show CDR1 as LNHDA and CDR2 as SQIVND (reference sequence).

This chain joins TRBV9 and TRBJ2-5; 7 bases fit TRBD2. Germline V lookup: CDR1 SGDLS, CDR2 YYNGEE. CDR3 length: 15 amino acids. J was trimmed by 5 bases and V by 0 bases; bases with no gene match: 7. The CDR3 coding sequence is TGTGCCAGCAGCGTAGGAGGGAGGGATTTCGAGACCCAGTACTTC. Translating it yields CASSVGGRDFETQYF. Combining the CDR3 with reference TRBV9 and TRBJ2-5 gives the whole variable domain DSGVTQTPKHLITATGQRVTLRCSPRSGDLSVYWYQQSLDQGLQFLIQYYNGEERAKGNILERFSAQQFPDLHSELNLSSLELGDSALYFCASSVGGRDFETQYFGPGTRLLVL.

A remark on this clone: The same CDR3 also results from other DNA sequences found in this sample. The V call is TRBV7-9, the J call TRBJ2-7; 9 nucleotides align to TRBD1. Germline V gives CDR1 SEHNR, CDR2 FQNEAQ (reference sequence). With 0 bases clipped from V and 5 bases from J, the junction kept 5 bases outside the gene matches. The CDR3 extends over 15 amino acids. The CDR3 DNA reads TGTGCCAGCAGCTTAGCCGGGACAGGGTTCCACGAGCAGTACTTC. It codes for CASSLAGTGFHEQYF.

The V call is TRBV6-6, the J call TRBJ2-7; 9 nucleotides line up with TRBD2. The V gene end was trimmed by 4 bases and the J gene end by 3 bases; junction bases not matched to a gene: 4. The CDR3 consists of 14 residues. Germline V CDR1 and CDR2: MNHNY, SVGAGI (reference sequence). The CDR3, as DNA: TGTGCCAGCAGTTCGCTAGCGGGGTTCTACGAGCAGTACTTC. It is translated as CASSSLAGFYEQYF.

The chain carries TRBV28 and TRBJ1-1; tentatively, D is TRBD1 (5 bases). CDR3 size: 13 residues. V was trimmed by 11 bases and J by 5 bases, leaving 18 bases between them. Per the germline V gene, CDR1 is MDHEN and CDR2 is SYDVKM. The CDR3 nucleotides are TGTGCCGCCAGGGTGGGGAAAGTGACTGAAGCTTTCTTT. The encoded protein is CAARVGKVTEAFF.

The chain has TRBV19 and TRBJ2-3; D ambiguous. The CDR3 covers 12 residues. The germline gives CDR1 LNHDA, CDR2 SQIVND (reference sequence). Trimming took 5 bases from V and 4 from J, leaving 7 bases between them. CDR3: CASSPGSDTQYF. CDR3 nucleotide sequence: TGTGCCAGTAGTCCGGGCTCAGATACGCAGTATTTT.

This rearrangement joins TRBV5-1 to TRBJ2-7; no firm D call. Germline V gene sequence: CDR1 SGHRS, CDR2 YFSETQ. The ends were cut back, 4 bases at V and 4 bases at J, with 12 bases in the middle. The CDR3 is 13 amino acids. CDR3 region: CASSGSLSYEQYF. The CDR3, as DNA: TGCGCCAGCAGCGGTAGTCTGTCGTACGAGCAGTACTTC.